The 10 T cell receptor delta chains reported below all come from one sample, sequenced in a study of gamma-delta T cells after stem cell transplantation (dated by TCRdb to 2016 to 2017). Library preparation was by RT-PCR. TCRdb records Illumina MiSeq as the sequencer. TCRdb reprocessed the public data with the CATT caller; entries with the same nucleotide sequence were combined afterwards. The sample table contains 650 to 950 delta-chain clones; only one count was recorded for around 20% of them. The ten largest account for more than 25% of the sample. Sequenced sample: gamma-delta T cells. All receptors derive from a human donor. It is not recorded whose cells these are; they may come from a transplant donor.

The genes are TRDV2 and TRDJ1, with TRDD3 matching 12 bases. Here the J gene was assigned by germline matching of the DNA, as TCRdb has none. J gave up 3 bases and V 1 base, and 11 bases lay outside the gene matches. Per germline, CDR1 GEAIGNYY and CDR2 EKD. There are 18 residues in the CDR3. The CDR3 reads CACDTLGDTRAVSDKLIF. The CDR3 region has the DNA TGTGCCTGTGACACTCTGGGGGATACGCGGGCGGTGTCCGATAAACTCATCTTT.

The V call is TRDV1, the J call TRDJ1; 8 bases line up with TRDD3. The CDR3 extends over 20 amino acids. Trimming took 6 bases from V and 0 from J; bases not matched to a gene: 21. CDR1 and CDR2 from the germline V gene are TSWWSYY and QGS. The CDR3 DNA reads as TGTGCTCTTGGACTACGGACTCCTTACTGGGGGCTCACGTACACCGATAAACTCATCTTT. Translation: CALGLRTPYWGLTYTDKLIF.

The genes are TRAV29/DV5 and TRDJ1, with 9 positions matching TRDD3. The CDR3 runs to 23 residues. The junction had 27 bases not matched to a gene; V was cut back by 0 bases and J by 0 bases. The germline CDR1 and CDR2 sequences are NSMFDY and ISSIKDK. DNA for the CDR3: TGTGCAGCAAGCGTGGCTTCCTATCCCCTGGGGGATGGCGGTTTCTTTAACACCGATAAACTCATCTTT. Its protein is CAASVASYPLGDGGFFNTDKLIF.

CDR3: CACDTIGPLGNTRTDKLIF. In DNA, the CDR3 is TGTGCCTGTGACACCATAGGGCCACTGGGGAATACGAGAACCGATAAACTCATCTTT. The chain recombines TRDV2 with TRDJ1; TRDD3 matches 7 bases. This CDR3 has 19 amino acids. J lost 2 bases, V lost 0 bases, and 17 bases had no gene match. Germline V gene sequence: CDR1 GEAIGNYY, CDR2 EKD.

Only a few counts were recorded for this clone. The chain joins TRDV2 to TRDJ1, with 10 bases fitting TRDD3. From germline, CDR1 is GEAIGNYY and CDR2 EKD. This CDR3 is built from 16 residues. V lost 3 bases to trimming and J lost 0 bases; unmatched junction nucleotides: 6. The CDR3 sequence: CACDPLTGGYTDKLIF. Written as DNA, the CDR3 is TGTGCCTGTGACCCCCTGACTGGGGGATACACCGATAAACTCATCTTT.

V and J are TRDV2 and TRDJ1; 13 nucleotides agree with TRDD3. Here the J gene was assigned by germline matching of the DNA, as TCRdb has none. The CDR3 is made up of 18 amino acids. V shed 3 bases, J shed 1 base, and the junction held 10 bases outside the gene matches. The germline gives CDR1 GEAIGNYY, CDR2 EKD. The CDR3, as DNA: TGTGCCTGTGACGGTGTAACTGGGGGATACGCGCTCACCGATAAACTCATCTTT. Its protein is CACDGVTGGYALTDKLIF.

The chain is built from TRDV3 and TRDJ1; the D is unclear. In the absence of a J gene in TCRdb, the DNA was matched to germline to assign it here. CDR1 TVYSNPD and CDR2 GDNSRS come from the germline V gene (reference sequence). V gave up 0 bases and J gave up 3 bases, with 8 bases separating them. The CDR3 extends over 12 amino acids. CDR3 DNA sequence: TGTGCCTTTAGGAACACCCCCGATAAACTCATCTTT. This translates into CAFRNTPDKLIF.

The gene calls are TRDV2 and TRDJ1; 10 nucleotides align to TRDD3. TCRdb lists no J gene, so it was determined here by aligning the DNA to germline. This CDR3 has 18 residues. V trimming: 4 bases; J trimming: 0 bases; junction bases outside the gene matches: 13. In germline, CDR1 is GEAIGNYY, CDR2 EKD. The CDR3: CACDPLRLGDKYTDKLIF. The CDR3 DNA is TGTGCCTGTGATCCCCTTCGCCTGGGGGATAAGTACACCGATAAACTCATCTTT.

A few counts support this clone. A read error is possible here, since a much larger clone lies one base away. The genes are TRDV2 and TRDJ1; TRDD3 aligns across 9 bases. The CDR3 consists of 13 residues. V lost 3 bases and J lost 12; bases outside the gene matches: 10. The germline V gene encodes CDR1 GEAIGNYY and CDR2 EKD. The CDR3 bases are TGTGCCTGTGACTCAATACCGGGGGATACCGTCATCTTT. It codes for CACDSIPGDTVIF.

This clone came up a few times. This chain uses TRDV2 with TRDJ1, with 7 nucleotides matching TRDD3. Trimming took 3 bases from V and 3 from J; bases not matched to a gene: 15. The CDR3 consists of 17 residues. Germline values: CDR1 GEAIGNYY, CDR2 EKD. CDR3 nucleotide sequence: TGTGCCTGTGACCCCCTCCGTGTTCGGGGGGATCCCGATAAACTCATCTTT. It is translated as CACDPLRVRGDPDKLIF.